This TCR beta chain was sequenced for a study of monozygotic twins with inflammatory bowel disease. The CDR3 is made up of 17 amino acids. Germline V gives CDR1 SGHVS, CDR2 FQNEAQ. The authors drew around 2.7 ml of blood from each donor. The study, taken as a whole, reports: A distinction between different T cell subtypes was not possible.

TCRdb reprocessed the 5' RACE reads and keeps a single row for each CDR3 protein, giving no DNA. The sample has about 160,000 distinct CDR3 sequences. Worth noting for this clonotype: Its specificity is unknown.

This clonotype was obtained from a human donor with ulcerative colitis or Crohn's disease, or a healthy co-twin of an affected twin (not recorded which). The genes are TRBV7-8 and TRBJ2-2; TCRdb lists TRBD1, though no DNA is available to test this call. Sequencing was carried out using blood. CDR3 in amino acids: CASSFVADRGYTGELFF.